One sample yielded the 19 T cell receptor beta chains listed below, sequenced in a study of regulatory dendritic cells for organ transplantation. Only in-frame clones appear in the TCRdb table, and some are missing; sequencing was by immunoSEQ multiplex PCR. The repertoire holds 5,500 to 6,000 clones, with around 60% as singletons. The specimen sequenced was memory CD8+ T cells from blood. The sample's subset: CD45RO+ memory T cells. These receptors originate from a human donor in good health.

There are a few counts of this clone. The chain couples TRBV5-1 to TRBJ1-2; D remains unclear. CDR1 is SGHRS, CDR2 YFSETQ, per germline. The V end was cut by 5 bases, the J end by 2 bases, with 7 bases between. The CDR3 spans 12 residues. The CDR3: CASRGGNYGYTF. The CDR3, as DNA: TGCGCCAGCAGAGGAGGGAACTATGGCTACACCTTC.

V and J are TRBV9 and TRBJ1-1, with unresolved D. Germline CDR1 and CDR2: SGDLS and YYNGEE. The V gene lost 4 bases and the J gene lost 1 base, with 11 bases spanning the gap. The CDR3 is 14 amino acids. CDR3 in amino acids: CASSPRFANTEAFF. CDR3 coding DNA: TGTGCCAGCAGCCCACGGTTTGCGAACACTGAAGCTTTCTTT.

The chain joins TRBV25-1 to TRBJ1-2; D gene ambiguous. V was cut by 0 bases and J by 1 base, with 15 bases left in between. The length of the CDR3 is 17 residues. The V gene's germline CDR1 is MGHDK and CDR2 SYGVNS. Here the CDR3 reads CASSEYEVFGGNYGYTF. Here the CDR3 DNA reads TGTGCCAGCAGTGAATACGAGGTTTTCGGAGGTAACTATGGCTACACCTTC.

This clone was recorded only once. The rearrangement uses TRBV2 and TRBJ1-6; TRBD1 aligns across 8 bases. The CDR3 is 15 residues long. CDR1 is SNHLY and CDR2 is FYNNEI in the germline V gene. V was clipped by 4 bases and J by 8 bases; unmatched bases: 7. The CDR3: CASSVDRGQDSPLHF. CDR3 bases: TGTGCCAGCAGTGTTGACAGGGGACAAGATTCACCCCTCCACTTT.

The CDR3 DNA reads TGTGCCACCACCCGACAGGAACCCTACGAGCAGTACTTC. Amino acid sequence: CATTRQEPYEQYF. The chain combines TRBV6-5 with TRBJ2-7, with D perhaps TRBD1 (6 bases). The V end lost 10 bases, the J end lost 2 bases, and 15 bases lay between the germline ends. Per the germline V gene, CDR1 is MNHEY and CDR2 is SVGAGI. The CDR3 is 13 residues long.

This chain joins TRBV4-1 and TRBJ2-5; weak D call: TRBD1 (6 bases). The DNA end is a closer match to TRBJ2-7, so the J assignment may be wrong. Germline V gene lookup returns CDR1 MGHRA and CDR2 YSYEKL. The CDR3 spans 13 residues. DNA of the CDR3: TGCGCCAGCAGCCAAAAGACAGGCTACGAGCAGTACTTC. It encodes CASSQKTGYEQYF.

The genes are TRBV4-3 and TRBJ2-7; TRBD1 is a possible D gene (6 bases). Germline V gives CDR1 LGHNA, CDR2 YSLEER. CDR3 length equals 14 residues. The V end lost 3 bases, the J end lost 4 bases, and 13 bases lay between the germline ends. As DNA, the CDR3 is TGCGCCAGCAGCCAGGATACTAGGGGGTACGAGCAGTACTTC. As protein: CASSQDTRGYEQYF.

This clone was found once. This sequence joins TRBV7-9 and TRBJ2-1; D is undetermined. The CDR3 consists of 11 residues. The germline V gene has CDR1 SEHNR and CDR2 FQNEAQ (reference sequence). V lost 3 bases, J lost 6 bases, and 3 bases lay in between. In nucleotides, the CDR3 is TGTGCCAGCAGCTTCAGCAATGAGCAGTTCTTC. Protein product: CASSFSNEQFF.

V is TRBV9 and J is TRBJ2-7; 9 nucleotides line up with TRBD1. The CDR3 runs 17 residues. Germline assignment: CDR1 SGDLS and CDR2 YYNGEE. Losses at the gene ends were 2 bases for V and 0 bases for J; bases not matched to a gene: 9. The CDR3 sequence: CASSVAPDRGNSYEQYF. CDR3 nucleotide sequence: TGTGCCAGCAGCGTCGCACCCGACAGGGGGAACTCCTACGAGCAGTACTTC. Full variable domain (outside the CDR3, taken from reference TRBV9 and TRBJ2-7): DSGVTQTPKHLITATGQRVTLRCSPRSGDLSVYWYQQSLDQGLQFLIQYYNGEERAKGNILERFSAQQFPDLHSELNLSSLELGDSALYFCASSVAPDRGNSYEQYFGPGTRLTVT.

This clone was counted between two and nine times. The chain uses TRBV5-1 and TRBJ1-5, with no clear D. With 4 bases removed from V and 7 bases from J, the gap between germline ends came to 6 bases. The CDR3 extends over 11 amino acids. Per the germline V gene, CDR1 is SGHRS and CDR2 is YFSETQ. This CDR3 is CASSPGQPQHF. DNA of the CDR3: TGCGCCAGCAGCCCGGGACAGCCCCAGCATTTT.

This chain uses TRBV7-2 with TRBJ1-2, with a possible D match to TRBD1 (6 bases). In germline, CDR1 is SGHTA, CDR2 FQGNSA. The CDR3 loop spans 14 amino acids. V was shortened by 3 bases and J by 2 bases, with 10 bases between the two germline ends. The CDR3 bases are TGTGCCAGCAGCTTCCGGGGGGCGAACTATGGCTACACCTTC. This translates into CASSFRGANYGYTF.

This clone is medium-sized by share. The chain carries TRBV2 and TRBJ2-7; TRBD1 might be the D (5 bases). CDR1 SNHLY and CDR2 FYNNEI come from the germline V gene. This CDR3 is 12 amino acids long. V was clipped by 2 bases and J by 3 bases, with 5 bases between them. The CDR3, as DNA: TGTGCCAGCAGTGAAACAGGCTACGAGCAGTACTTC. Translating it yields CASSETGYEQYF.

Here the CDR3 DNA reads TGCAGCGTTGAGAACGGGTACACCGGGGAGCTGTTTTTT. This gives the protein CSVENGYTGELFF. The chain couples TRBV29-1 to TRBJ2-2; the D is unclear. V shed 3 bases and J shed 3 bases, with 8 bases lying between them. The CDR3 runs to 13 residues. Germline values: CDR1 SQVTM, CDR2 ANQGSEA.

The J gene is TRBJ1-5, the V gene TRBV27; no firm D call. The CDR3 covers 14 residues. Germline V lookup: CDR1 MNHEY, CDR2 SMNVEV (reference sequence). Deletions cut 6 bases from V and 2 bases from J, with 11 bases between. CDR3 sequence (DNA): TGTGCCAGCAGCCTCGGGTGGGGCAATCAGCCCCAGCATTTT. Amino acid sequence: CASSLGWGNQPQHF.

This clone turned up a few times. The chain employs TRBV7-8 and TRBJ2-2, with 15 positions matching TRBD2. Trimming took 5 bases from V and 7 from J; bases not matched to a gene: 8. CDR1 is SGHVS and CDR2 is FQNEAQ in the germline V gene. The CDR3 has 17 amino acids. This CDR3 is CASSPGTSGGRGGELFF. As DNA, the CDR3 is TGTGCCAGCAGCCCCGGGACTAGCGGGGGGCGGGGCGGGGAGCTGTTTTTT.

V is TRBV4-1 and J is TRBJ2-2; TRBD1 agrees at 7 bases. V shed 4 bases, J shed 4 bases, and the junction held 6 bases outside the gene matches. Germline V gene lookup returns CDR1 MGHRA and CDR2 YSYEKL. The CDR3 spans 15 residues. The CDR3 sequence: CASSPDRLSTGELFF. CDR3 in DNA: TGCGCCAGCAGCCCGGACAGGTTGAGCACCGGGGAGCTGTTTTTT.

Remarks on this clone: At one end the junction does not follow the germline gene, possibly because of a read error. The V call is TRBV14, the J call TRBJ2-7; D is ambiguous. The CDR3 is 13 amino acids. Germline V lookup: CDR1 SGHDN, CDR2 FVKESK. CDR3 residues: CASSQSTGYGQYF. CDR3 DNA sequence: TGTGCCAGCAGCCAGAGTACGGGTTACGGGCAGTACTTC.

The chain links TRBV25-1 to TRBJ2-4; 10 bases fit TRBD1. J was trimmed by 4 bases and V by 3 bases; bases with no gene match: 3. The CDR3 loop spans 15 amino acids. Germline V gene sequence: CDR1 MGHDK, CDR2 SYGVNS. CDR3 residues: CASSETGGAKNIQYF. DNA for the CDR3: TGTGCCAGCAGTGAGACAGGGGGCGCGAAAAACATTCAGTACTTC.

The chain recombines TRBV28 with TRBJ1-4, with D uncertain. Germline CDR1 and CDR2: MDHEN and SYDVKM. The ends were cut back, 6 bases at V and 4 bases at J, with 15 bases in the middle. CDR3 length equals 15 residues. CDR3 region: CASSPPGSLNEKLFF. The CDR3 DNA reads TGTGCCAGCAGCCCCCCTGGCAGTCTTAATGAAAAACTGTTTTTT.